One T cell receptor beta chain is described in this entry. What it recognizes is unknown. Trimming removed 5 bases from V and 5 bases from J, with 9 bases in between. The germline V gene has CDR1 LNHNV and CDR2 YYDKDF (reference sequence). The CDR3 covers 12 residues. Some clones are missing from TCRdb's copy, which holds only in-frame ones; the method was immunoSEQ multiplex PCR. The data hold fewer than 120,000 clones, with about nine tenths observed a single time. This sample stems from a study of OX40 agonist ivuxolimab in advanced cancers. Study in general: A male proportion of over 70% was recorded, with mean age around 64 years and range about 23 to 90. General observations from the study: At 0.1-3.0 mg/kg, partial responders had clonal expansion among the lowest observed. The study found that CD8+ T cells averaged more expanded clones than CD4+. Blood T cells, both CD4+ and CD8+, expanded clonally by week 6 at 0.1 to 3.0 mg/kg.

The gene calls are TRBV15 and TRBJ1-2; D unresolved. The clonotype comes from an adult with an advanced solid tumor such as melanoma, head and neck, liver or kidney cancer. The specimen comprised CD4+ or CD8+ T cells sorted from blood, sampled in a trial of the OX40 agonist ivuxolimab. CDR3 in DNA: TGTGCCACCAGCGGAGTCGGATATGGCTACACCTTC. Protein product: CATSGVGYGYTF.